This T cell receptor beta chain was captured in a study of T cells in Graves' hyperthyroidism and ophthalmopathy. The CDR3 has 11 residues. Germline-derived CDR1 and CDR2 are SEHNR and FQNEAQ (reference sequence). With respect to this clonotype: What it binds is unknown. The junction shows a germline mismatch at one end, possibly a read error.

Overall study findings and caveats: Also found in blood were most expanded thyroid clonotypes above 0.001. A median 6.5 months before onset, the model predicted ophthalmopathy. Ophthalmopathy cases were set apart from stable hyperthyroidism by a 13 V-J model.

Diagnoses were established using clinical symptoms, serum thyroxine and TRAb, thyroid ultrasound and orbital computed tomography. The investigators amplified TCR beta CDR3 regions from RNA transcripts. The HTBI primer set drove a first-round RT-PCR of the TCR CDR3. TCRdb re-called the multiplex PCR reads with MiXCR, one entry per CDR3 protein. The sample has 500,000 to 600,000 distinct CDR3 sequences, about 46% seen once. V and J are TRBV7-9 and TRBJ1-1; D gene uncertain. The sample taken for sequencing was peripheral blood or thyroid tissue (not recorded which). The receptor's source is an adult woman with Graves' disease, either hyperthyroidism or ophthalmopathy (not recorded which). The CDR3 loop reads CASSQRMEVVF. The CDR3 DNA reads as TGTGCCAGCAGCCAAAGGATGGAGGTGGTCTTT.